A single sample is the source of the 27 T cell receptor beta chains below, sequenced in a study of blood T cells in healthy people across ages. A J-beta primer mix and a sample-barcoded 5' primer were used in a second PCR of about 7 to 11 cycles. TCRdb ran MiXCR on the 5' RACE reads and lists one entry per CDR3 protein. In the table there are over a million distinct CDR3 sequences, approximately 42% of which are singletons. Sequenced: blood. All receptors derive from a woman aged 18-35 years in good health.

The chain is built from TRBV7-2 and TRBJ2-7; TRBD1 aligns across 7 bases. The CDR3 length is 14 residues. The junction had 4 bases not matched to a gene; V was cut back by 1 base and J by 4 bases. The germline V gene encodes CDR1 SGHTA and CDR2 FQGNSA. CDR3 DNA sequence: TGTGCCAGCAGCTTAGAGACAGGGTGGTACGAGCAGTACTTC. Its protein is CASSLETGWYEQYF.

The CDR3 DNA follows: TGCAGTGCTAGGCGGGATAGCGGGGTCTACAATGAGCAGTACTTC. It encodes CSARRDSGVYNEQYF. The chain has TRBV20-1 and TRBJ2-7; 8 bases map to TRBD2. V gave up 3 bases and J gave up 7 bases; unmatched junction bases: 14. The CDR3 has 15 residues. From germline, CDR1 is DFQATT and CDR2 SNEGSKA (reference sequence).

In DNA, the CDR3 is TGTGCCAGCAGCTCCTCGAGGGGGCCTTTCCCAGATACGCAGTATTTT. Its protein is CASSSSRGPFPDTQYF. The chain couples TRBV7-9 to TRBJ2-3, with 7 bases lining up with TRBD1. Germline values: CDR1 SEHNR, CDR2 FQNEAQ (reference sequence). After removal of 4 bases from V and 4 bases from J, the junction contained 11 bases not matched to a gene. This CDR3 comprises 16 residues.

This clonotype was observed a handful of times. CDR3 DNA sequence: TGCAGCGTTGAGTTTCAGGGCACCGGGGAGCTGTTTTTT. Translating gives CSVEFQGTGELFF. V is TRBV29-1 and J is TRBJ2-2; perhaps TRBD1 as D (5 bases). Germline V CDR1 and CDR2: SQVTM, ANQGSEA. This CDR3 comprises 13 residues. Trimming removed 3 bases from V and 4 bases from J, with 9 bases in between.

The chain is built from TRBV5-6 and TRBJ2-7, with 8 bases fitting TRBD1. V lost 4 bases to trimming and J lost 8 bases; unmatched junction nucleotides: 5. Looked up from germline, CDR1 is SGHDT and CDR2 is YYEEEE. This CDR3 is built from 12 residues. The CDR3 bases are TGTGCCAGCAGCATTGGACAGGGACAGCAGTACTTC. The encoded protein is CASSIGQGQQYF.

This sequence joins TRBV25-1 and TRBJ1-1, with D unclear. Germline CDR1 and CDR2: MGHDK and SYGVNS. CDR3 length: 12 amino acids. V gave up 5 bases and J gave up 5 bases, with 9 bases separating them. CDR3 residues: CASSNGWTEAFF. CDR3 sequence (DNA): TGTGCCAGCAGTAATGGGTGGACTGAAGCTTTCTTT.

The genes are TRBV4-3 and TRBJ1-6, with a tentative D call TRBD1 (6 bases). Germline V gives CDR1 LGHNA, CDR2 YSLEER. The V gene lost 0 bases and the J gene lost 7 bases, with 10 bases spanning the gap. The CDR3 totals 15 residues. CDR3 sequence reads: CASSQEWQGNSPLHF. DNA for the CDR3: TGCGCCAGCAGCCAAGAGTGGCAGGGGAATTCACCCCTCCACTTT.

The V call is TRBV15, the J call TRBJ2-3; perhaps TRBD2 as D (6 bases). This CDR3 has 15 residues. Germline V gives CDR1 LNHNV, CDR2 YYDKDF (reference sequence). Trimming cost V 4 bases and J 0 bases, with 11 bases left between them. This chain's CDR3 is CATSNGLISTDTQYF. DNA for the CDR3: TGTGCCACCAGCAACGGACTAATTAGCACAGATACGCAGTATTTT.

This chain joins TRBV20-1 and TRBJ1-5; 7 bases agree with TRBD1. Trimming at V came to 3 bases and at J to 6 bases, leaving 11 bases not matched to a gene. The germline CDR1 and CDR2 sequences are DFQATT and SNEGSKA (reference sequence). The CDR3 has 15 amino acids. The DNA of the CDR3 is TGCAGTGCTAGCAGGTTGGCAGGGGGACCTCAGCCCCAGCATTTT. Translated, it gives CSASRLAGGPQPQHF.

The rearrangement joins TRBV20-1 to TRBJ2-3; TRBD2 aligns across 11 bases. CDR1 DFQATT and CDR2 SNEGSKA come from the germline V gene (reference sequence). The trim removed 6 bases at V and 6 bases at J, leaving 8 bases unmatched. The CDR3 contains 14 residues. DNA of the CDR3: TGCAGTGCCCGTAGCGGGAGGGCCATGGATACGCAGTATTTT. Encoded protein: CSARSGRAMDTQYF.

The V and J genes are TRBV24-1 and TRBJ2-1; TRBD2 aligns across 9 bases. The ends lost 0 bases at V and 8 bases at J; junction bases unmatched: 7. Per the germline V gene, CDR1 is KGHDR and CDR2 is SFDVKD. The CDR3 totals 16 residues. CDR3 nucleotides: TGTGCCACCAGTGATTTGAGTAGCGGGAGATTCGATGAGCAGTTCTTC. Translation gives CATSDLSSGRFDEQFF.

The J gene is TRBJ1-1, the V gene TRBV10-3, with D hard to call. V lost 2 bases and J 1 base, leaving 5 bases between the germline ends. The CDR3 sequence is 13 residues long. Germline values: CDR1 ENHRY, CDR2 SYGVKD. CDR3 nucleotide sequence: TGTGCCATCAGTGAGCAGCGGAACACTGAAGCTTTCTTT. Translated, it gives CAISEQRNTEAFF.

The chain links TRBV12-3 or TRBV12-4 to TRBJ2-1; D not resolved. The ends were cut back, 8 bases at V and 3 bases at J, with 14 bases in the middle. There are 14 residues in the CDR3. Here the CDR3 DNA reads TGTGCCAGCCAGACCTTATCGGACTACAATGAGCAGTTCTTC. This sequence encodes CASQTLSDYNEQFF.

Points on this clonotype: With a much larger clone just one base away, this may be a read error. The J gene is TRBJ2-1, the V gene TRBV6-2 or TRBV6-3; 7 bases match TRBD2. The CDR3 sequence is 15 residues long. V trimming: 6 bases; J trimming: 0 bases; junction bases outside the gene matches: 5. Germline V gene data show CDR1 as MNHEY and CDR2 as SVGEGT. The CDR3 here is CASRPASGSYNEQFF. CDR3 bases: TGTGCCAGCAGGCCGGCTAGCGGCTCCTACAATGAGCAGTTCTTC.

This clonotype appeared a few times. This chain links TRBV20-1 with TRBJ2-7, with 8 positions matching TRBD2. Trimming removed 6 bases from V and 0 bases from J; junction bases left unmatched: 10. The CDR3 loop spans 15 amino acids. Germline CDR1 reads DFQATT; CDR2 reads SNEGSKA (reference sequence). CDR3 sequence (DNA): TGCAGTGCAACCCCGACTAGCGCAAGCTCCTACGAGCAGTACTTC. Translation gives CSATPTSASSYEQYF.

The rearrangement links TRBV12-3 or TRBV12-4 to TRBJ1-6, with D maybe TRBD1 (6 bases). V lost 6 bases, J lost 1 base, and 10 bases lay in between. This CDR3 is 15 amino acids long. The CDR3 loop reads CASRPQGSYNSPLHF. Written as DNA, the CDR3 is TGTGCCAGCAGGCCGCAGGGGTCCTATAATTCACCCCTCCACTTT.

The V and J genes are TRBV6-5 and TRBJ2-7, with 11 bases identical to TRBD1. CDR3 size: 14 residues. V trimming: 8 bases; J trimming: 1 base; junction bases outside the gene matches: 4. The germline V gene encodes CDR1 MNHEY and CDR2 SVGAGI. The CDR3 coding sequence is TGTGCCAGCGGAGGACAGGGGGCTTCCTACGAGCAGTACTTC. Translating gives CASGGQGASYEQYF.

This clonotype was observed a handful of times. The chain uses TRBV27 and TRBJ2-4, with TRBD2 identical over 9 bases. The junction had 4 bases not matched to a gene; V was cut back by 5 bases and J by 2 bases. Germline assignment: CDR1 MNHEY and CDR2 SMNVEV (reference sequence). The CDR3 runs 15 residues. Here the CDR3 reads CASSPRGGPKNIQYF. The CDR3 bases are TGTGCCAGCAGTCCGCGGGGGGGGCCCAAAAACATTCAGTACTTC.

This rearrangement joins TRBV4-3 to TRBJ1-5; possibly TRBD1 for D (5 bases). CDR3 length: 16 residues. V shed 0 bases and J shed 0 bases, with 9 bases lying between them. Germline V gene lookup returns CDR1 LGHNA and CDR2 YSLEER. In nucleotides, the CDR3 is TGCGCCAGCAGCCAAGACGGGGGTGATAGCAATCAGCCCCAGCATTTT. Translated, it gives CASSQDGGDSNQPQHF.

The J gene is TRBJ1-5, the V gene TRBV20-1, with D possibly matching TRBD1 (6 bases). Germline lookup yields CDR1 DFQATT and CDR2 SNEGSKA (reference sequence). The CDR3 sequence is 16 residues long. The germline V and J ends were trimmed by 4 bases and 9 bases, with 25 bases remaining between them. CDR3 loop: CSATRLKGGLFSPQHF. DNA for the CDR3: TGCAGTGCTACCCGATTGAAGGGGGGTCTGTTTTCGCCCCAGCATTTT.

The chain has TRBV9 and TRBJ2-3; D call uncertain. The V and J ends lost 0 bases and 2 bases respectively, with 10 bases between them. CDR1 and CDR2 from the germline V gene are SGDLS and YYNGEE. The CDR3 spans 15 residues. CDR3 nucleotides: TGTGCCAGCAGCGTAGATATGTCCCCCACAGATACGCAGTATTTT. It codes for CASSVDMSPTDTQYF.

This sequence joins TRBV5-6 and TRBJ1-4, with D possibly TRBD1 on 6 matching bases. The CDR3 length is 15 residues. Germline V gene lookup returns CDR1 SGHDT and CDR2 YYEEEE. Between the trimmed V and J ends, which lost 4 bases and 4 bases, there was a span of 14 bases. The CDR3, as DNA: TGTGCCAGCAGCGCACAGGGCAGTATTAATGAAAAACTGTTTTTT. This translates into CASSAQGSINEKLFF.

This clonotype has only a few counts. The chain employs TRBV6-1 and TRBJ2-3; 12 nucleotides line up with TRBD2. Per germline, CDR1 MNHNS and CDR2 SASEGT. V shed 4 bases and J 0 bases; nucleotides not matched to a gene: 5. The CDR3 loop spans 17 amino acids. The CDR3 sequence: CASSARLAGASTDTQYF. The CDR3 coding sequence is TGTGCCAGCAGTGCAAGACTAGCGGGGGCGAGCACAGATACGCAGTATTTT.

The chain is built from TRBV12-3 or TRBV12-4 and TRBJ2-5, with 7 bases aligning to TRBD1. With 6 bases clipped from V and 4 bases from J, the junction kept 11 bases outside the gene matches. The CDR3 consists of 15 residues. DNA of the CDR3: TGTGCCAGCAGCCCGACAGGGATGTTTCGAGAGACCCAGTACTTC. It specifies CASSPTGMFRETQYF.

The V and J genes are TRBV7-2 and TRBJ1-1; tentatively, D is TRBD1 (6 bases). Germline V gene sequence: CDR1 SGHTA, CDR2 FQGNSA. V lost 5 bases to trimming and J lost 0 bases, with 10 bases between them. This CDR3 is built from 14 residues. CDR3: CASSGGRLNTEAFF. DNA of the CDR3: TGTGCCAGCAGCGGGGGCCGTCTGAACACTGAAGCTTTCTTT. Full variable domain (outside the CDR3, taken from reference TRBV7-2 and TRBJ1-1): GAGVSQSPSNKVTEKGKDVELRCDPISGHTALYWYRQSLGQGLEFLIYFQGNSAPDKSGLPSDRFSAERTGGSVSTLTIQRTQQEDSAVYLCASSGGRLNTEAFFGQGTRLTVV.

This clonotype occurred a few times. V usage is TRBV4-1 and J usage is TRBJ2-7, with 7 bases aligning to TRBD2. This CDR3 comprises 15 residues. Trimming at V came to 3 bases and at J to 2 bases, leaving 7 bases not matched to a gene. The germline V gene has CDR1 MGHRA and CDR2 YSYEKL. The CDR3 loop is CASSQKSGTTYEQYF. The CDR3 nucleotides are TGCGCCAGCAGCCAGAAATCCGGGACTACCTACGAGCAGTACTTC.

The J gene is TRBJ2-1, the V gene TRBV20-1, with D unresolved. CDR1 DFQATT and CDR2 SNEGSKA come from the germline V gene (reference sequence). CDR3 size: 13 residues. V was clipped by 7 bases and J by 4 bases, with 14 bases between them. The chain's CDR3 is CSVSVGMYNEQFF. CDR3 nucleotides: TGCAGTGTATCAGTGGGGATGTACAATGAGCAGTTCTTC.